This T cell receptor beta chain was sequenced for a study of blood T cell repertoires in COVID-19. On the study more broadly: Acute and convalescent COVID-19 samples came from the United States, Italy and Spain. The analysed material was cDNA or gDNA that came from T cells, B-cell-depleted T cells, or PBMCs.

The germline CDR1 and CDR2 sequences are SNHLY and FYNNEI. Trimming took 4 bases from V and 4 from J, leaving 15 bases between them. The CDR3 contains 15 residues. The authors' processing: How many nucleated cells were present was estimated from reference gene primer amplification. Some clones are missing from TCRdb's copy, which holds only in-frame ones; the method was immunoSEQ multiplex PCR. D and trimming come from the DNA, and the V and J calls and clone size come from that table. The sample has about 58,000 clones, around 85% seen once. Sequencing used peripheral blood. The sequence was obtained from a woman in her 70s with active COVID-19. The rearrangement joins TRBV2 to TRBJ2-3; possible D gene TRBD2, 6 bases. The CDR3 protein is CASSVWGTRSDTQYF. The CDR3 DNA sequence: TGTGCCAGCAGTGTCTGGGGGACTCGCTCAGATACGCAGTATTTT.